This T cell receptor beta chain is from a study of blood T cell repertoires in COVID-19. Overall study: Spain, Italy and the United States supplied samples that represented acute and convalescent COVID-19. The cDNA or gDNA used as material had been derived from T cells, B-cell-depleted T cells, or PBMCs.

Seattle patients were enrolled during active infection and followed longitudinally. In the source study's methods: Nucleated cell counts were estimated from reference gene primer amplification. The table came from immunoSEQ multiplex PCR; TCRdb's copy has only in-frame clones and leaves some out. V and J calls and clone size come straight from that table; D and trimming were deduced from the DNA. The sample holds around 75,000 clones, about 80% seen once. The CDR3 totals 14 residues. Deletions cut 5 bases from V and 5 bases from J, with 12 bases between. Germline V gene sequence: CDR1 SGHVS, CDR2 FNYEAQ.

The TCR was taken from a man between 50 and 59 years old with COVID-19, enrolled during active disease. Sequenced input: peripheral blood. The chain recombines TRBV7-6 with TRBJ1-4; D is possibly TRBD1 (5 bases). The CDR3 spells CASSPGGGNEKLFF. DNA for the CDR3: TGTGCCAGCAGCCCCGGGGGAGGGAATGAAAAACTGTTTTTT.